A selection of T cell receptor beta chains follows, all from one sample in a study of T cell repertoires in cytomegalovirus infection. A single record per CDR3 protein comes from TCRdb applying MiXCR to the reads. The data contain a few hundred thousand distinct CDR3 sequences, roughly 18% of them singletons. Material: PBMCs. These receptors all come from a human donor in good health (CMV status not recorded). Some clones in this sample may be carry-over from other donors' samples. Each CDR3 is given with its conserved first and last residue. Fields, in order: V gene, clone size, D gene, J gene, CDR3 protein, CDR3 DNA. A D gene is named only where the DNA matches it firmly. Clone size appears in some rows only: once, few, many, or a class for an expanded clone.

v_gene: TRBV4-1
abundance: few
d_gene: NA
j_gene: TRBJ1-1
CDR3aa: CASSQQERVTEAFF
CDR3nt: TGCGCCAGCAGCCAGCAAGAGAGGGTCACTGAAGCTTTCTTT

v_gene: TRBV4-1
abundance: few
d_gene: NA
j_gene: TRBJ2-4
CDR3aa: CASSQDYESRRNIQYF
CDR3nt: TGCGCCAGCAGCCAAGATTACGAAAGCCGGAGAAACATTCAGTACTTC

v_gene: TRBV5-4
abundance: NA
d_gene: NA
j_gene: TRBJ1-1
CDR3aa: CASSPRLPNTEAFF
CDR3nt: TGTGCCAGCAGCCCCCGGCTTCCCAACACTGAAGCTTTCTTT

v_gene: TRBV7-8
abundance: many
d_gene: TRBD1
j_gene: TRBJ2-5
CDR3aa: CASSLNVRTGEETQYF
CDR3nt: TGTGCCAGCAGCCTCAACGTCCGGACAGGGGAGGAGACCCAGTACTTC

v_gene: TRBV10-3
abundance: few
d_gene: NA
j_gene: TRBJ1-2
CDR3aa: CAISWDDGYTF
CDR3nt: TGTGCCATCAGCTGGGATGATGGCTACACCTTC

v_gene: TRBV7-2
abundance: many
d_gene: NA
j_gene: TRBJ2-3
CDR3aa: CASSSIRGGGMDTQYF
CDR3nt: TGTGCCAGCAGCTCCATCAGGGGGGGGGGAATGGATACGCAGTATTTT

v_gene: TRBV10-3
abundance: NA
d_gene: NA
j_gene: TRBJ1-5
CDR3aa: CATGGGKASNQPQHF
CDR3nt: TGTGCCACCGGGGGAGGGAAAGCGAGCAATCAGCCCCAGCATTTT

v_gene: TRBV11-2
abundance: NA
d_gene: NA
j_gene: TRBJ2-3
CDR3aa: CASSLSAPHHIRTDTQYF
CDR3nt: TGTGCCAGCAGCTTAAGTGCCCCCCACCATATCCGCACAGATACGCAGTATTTT

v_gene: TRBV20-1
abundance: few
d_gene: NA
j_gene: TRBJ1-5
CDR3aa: CSAKAIVDQPQHF
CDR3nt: TGCAGTGCTAAAGCGATTGTCGATCAGCCCCAGCATTTT

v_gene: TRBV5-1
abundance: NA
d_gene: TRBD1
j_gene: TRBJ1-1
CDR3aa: CASSDPGQGAGEAFF
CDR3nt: TGCGCCAGCAGCGACCCGGGACAGGGGGCAGGGGAAGCTTTCTTT

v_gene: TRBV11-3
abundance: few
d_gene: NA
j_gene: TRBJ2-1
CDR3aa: CASSLRAAGNEQFF
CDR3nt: TGTGCCAGCAGCCTCAGGGCGGCAGGGAATGAGCAGTTCTTC

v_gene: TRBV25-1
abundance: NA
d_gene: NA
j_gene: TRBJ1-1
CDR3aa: CASSDGWGLSAEAFF
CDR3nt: TGTGCCAGCAGTGATGGTTGGGGATTATCGGCTGAAGCTTTCTTT

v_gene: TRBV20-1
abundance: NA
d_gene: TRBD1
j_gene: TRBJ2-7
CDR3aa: CSAPTGVDFYEQYF
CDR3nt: TGCAGTGCACCGACAGGGGTGGATTTTTACGAGCAGTACTTC

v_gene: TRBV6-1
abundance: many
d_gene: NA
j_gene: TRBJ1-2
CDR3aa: CASSIRTRGTGNYGYTF
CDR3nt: TGTGCCAGCAGCATCCGAACGCGGGGGACGGGTAACTATGGCTACACCTTC

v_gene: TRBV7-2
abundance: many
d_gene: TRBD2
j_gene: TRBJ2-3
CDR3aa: CASSLVAGGDTDTQYF
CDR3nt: TGTGCCAGCAGCTTAGTGGCGGGAGGCGACACAGATACGCAGTATTTT

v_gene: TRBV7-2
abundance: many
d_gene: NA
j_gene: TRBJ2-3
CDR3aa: CASSLFLAGTQYF
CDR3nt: TGTGCCAGCAGCTTATTTTTAGCTGGTACGCAGTATTTT

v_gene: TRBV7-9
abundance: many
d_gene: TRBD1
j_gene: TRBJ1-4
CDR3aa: CASSLGQGGEKLFF
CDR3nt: TGTGCCAGCAGCTTGGGACAGGGAGGAGAAAAACTGTTTTTT